This T cell receptor (beta chain) was observed in a study of control samples from healthy donors and cancer patients. Germline CDR1 LGHDT, CDR2 YNNKEL (reference sequence). This CDR3 contains 16 residues. V lost 4 bases to trimming and J lost 1 base; unmatched junction nucleotides: 2. Measured with immunoSEQ multiplex PCR; TCRdb has only the in-frame clones, and not every one. The sample holds roughly 100,000 clones, roughly 89% seen once. This chain joins TRBV3-1 (or the pseudogene TRBV3-2) and TRBJ2-5; TRBD2 agrees at 14 bases. Sequences were obtained from blood. This TCR derives from a human donor in good health. The donor label of this sample is uncertain. DNA of the CDR3: TGTGCCAGCAGCCTCGGACTAGCGGGGGGCCAAGAGACCCAGTACTTC. This gives the protein CASSLGLAGGQETQYF.